The 5 T cell receptor beta chains below were found in one sample sequenced in a study of blood T cell repertoires in COVID-19. Measured with immunoSEQ multiplex PCR; TCRdb has only the in-frame clones, and not every one. The table lists roughly 150,000 clones, approximately 92% of them singletons. Sample: peripheral blood. All receptors come from a woman aged 60 to 75 with active COVID-19.

This chain links TRBV9 with TRBJ2-1; D possibly corresponds to TRBD1 (6 bases). V was clipped by 0 bases and J by 2 bases, with 15 bases between them. The CDR3 has 17 residues. Germline-derived CDR1 and CDR2 are SGDLS and YYNGEE. This CDR3 reads CASSVGSGQITYNEQFF. The CDR3 DNA is TGTGCCAGCAGCGTAGGGTCAGGACAGATCACCTACAATGAGCAGTTCTTC.

This chain connects TRBV7-3 to TRBJ2-3; D call uncertain. V was pared by 4 bases and J by 4 bases, with 15 bases between. The germline V gene encodes CDR1 SGHTA and CDR2 FQGTGA. This CDR3 spans 15 amino acids. CDR3 sequence: CASSSNPGPPDTQYF. In DNA, the CDR3 is TGTGCCAGCAGCTCAAACCCGGGTCCCCCAGATACGCAGTATTTT.

The chain joins TRBV6-4 to TRBJ2-1, with 7 bases fitting TRBD2. Germline CDR1 is MRHNA and CDR2 is SNTAGT. The CDR3 runs to 15 residues. The V and J ends lost 3 bases and 5 bases, in that order; junction bases with no gene match: 7. The CDR3 DNA reads as TGTGCCAGCAGTGAAGGCGGGGGAAAAAACAATGAGCAGTTCTTC. It yields the protein CASSEGGGKNNEQFF.

The chain combines TRBV28 with TRBJ1-1; 7 bases are a match to TRBD1. Trimming at V came to 6 bases and at J to 5 bases, leaving 6 bases not matched to a gene. The germline CDR1 and CDR2 sequences are MDHEN and SYDVKM. The CDR3 is 13 residues long. CDR3 DNA: TGTGCCAGCAGACAACAGGGGAGGACTGAAGCTTTCTTT. Protein sequence: CASRQQGRTEAFF.

The CDR3 loop is CASSLQSGSPNEQFF. DNA of the CDR3: TGTGCCAGCAGTTTACAAAGCGGGAGCCCAAATGAGCAGTTCTTC. The gene calls are TRBV27 and TRBJ2-1, with 8 bases identical to TRBD2. The CDR3 extends over 15 amino acids. Germline V CDR1 and CDR2: MNHEY, SMNVEV (reference sequence). The V segment lost 2 bases and the J segment 7 bases; nucleotides outside the gene matches: 7.